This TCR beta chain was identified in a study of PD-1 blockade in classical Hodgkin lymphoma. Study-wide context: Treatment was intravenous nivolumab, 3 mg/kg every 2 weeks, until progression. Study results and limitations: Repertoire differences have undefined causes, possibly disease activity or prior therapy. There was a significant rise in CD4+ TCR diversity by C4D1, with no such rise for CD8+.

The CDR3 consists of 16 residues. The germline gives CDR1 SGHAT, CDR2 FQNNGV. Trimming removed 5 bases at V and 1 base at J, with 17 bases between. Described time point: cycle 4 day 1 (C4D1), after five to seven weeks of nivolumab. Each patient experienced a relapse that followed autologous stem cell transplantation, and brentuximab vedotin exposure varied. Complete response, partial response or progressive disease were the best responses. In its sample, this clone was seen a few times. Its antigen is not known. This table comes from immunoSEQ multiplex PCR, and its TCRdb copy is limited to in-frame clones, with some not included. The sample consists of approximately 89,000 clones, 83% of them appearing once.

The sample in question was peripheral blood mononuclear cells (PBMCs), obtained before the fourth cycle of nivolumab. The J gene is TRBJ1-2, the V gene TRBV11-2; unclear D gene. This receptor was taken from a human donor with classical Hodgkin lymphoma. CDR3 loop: CASSPLRADFNYGYTF. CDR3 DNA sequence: TGTGCCAGCAGCCCCCTTAGGGCAGATTTTAACTATGGCTACACCTTC.